These 10 T cell receptor beta chains originate from one sample sequenced in a study of blood T cell repertoires in COVID-19. Profiling relied on immunoSEQ multiplex PCR, and the TCRdb table lists in-frame clones only, not all of them. The table shows around 270,000 clones, with 80% to 90% occurring only once. Sequenced input: PBMCs or T cells enriched from blood (not recorded which). Receptors were obtained from a woman under 40 who had recovered from COVID-19.

The rearrangement joins TRBV28 to TRBJ1-2; tentatively, D is TRBD1 (5 bases). Germline lookup yields CDR1 MDHEN and CDR2 SYDVKM. CDR3 length: 13 residues. V lost 4 bases and J 8 bases, leaving 14 bases between the germline ends. This chain's CDR3 is CASSSGGWSGYTF. CDR3 sequence (DNA): TGTGCCAGCAGTTCCGGGGGTTGGTCAGGCTACACCTTC.

V gene TRBV18 combines with J gene TRBJ2-1; 9 bases align to TRBD1. Germline V CDR1 and CDR2: KGHSH, LQKENI. Germline trimming cut 0 bases from V and 10 bases from J; bases unmatched to any gene: 7. This CDR3 has 15 amino acids. This CDR3 reads CASSPPTGQGEEQFF. In nucleotides, the CDR3 is TGTGCCAGCTCACCACCGACGGGACAGGGTGAGGAGCAGTTCTTC.

This sequence joins TRBV11-3 and TRBJ2-1; a possible D gene is TRBD2 (6 bases). CDR1 is SGHNT and CDR2 is YENEEA in the germline V gene. The V end lost 4 bases, the J end lost 5 bases, and 12 bases lay between the germline ends. The CDR3 has 14 residues. The CDR3 bases are TGTGCCAGCAGCTCCAGGAGGGGACACAATGAGCAGTTCTTC. It specifies CASSSRRGHNEQFF. Filled out from reference TRBV11-3 and TRBJ2-1, the complete variable domain reads EAGVVQSPRYKIIEKKQPVAFWCNPISGHNTLYWYLQNLGQGPELLIRYENEEAVDDSQLPKDRFSAERLKGVDSTLKIQPAELGDSAVYLCASSSRRGHNEQFFGPGTRLTVL.

This chain joins TRBV6-2 or TRBV6-3 and TRBJ2-7; weak D call: TRBD1 (5 bases). Germline CDR1 is MNHEY and CDR2 is SVGEGT. V lost 5 bases, J lost 4 bases, and 15 bases lay in between. CDR3 size: 14 residues. This CDR3 is CASSGQGRWYEQYF. The DNA for the CDR3 is TGTGCCAGCAGTGGTCAGGGTAGGTGGTACGAGCAGTACTTC.

The rearrangement uses TRBV14 and TRBJ2-7; TRBD2 matches at 12 bases. With V trimmed by 3 bases and J by 4 bases, 13 bases remained unmatched. In germline, CDR1 is SGHDN, CDR2 FVKESK. CDR3 length: 18 residues. The CDR3 DNA is TGTGCCAGCAGCCAGACTAGCGGGGGTCCCGCAGGTGTGTACGAGCAGTACTTC. Its translation is CASSQTSGGPAGVYEQYF. Looking up the rest from reference TRBV14 and TRBJ2-7 gives the full variable domain: EAGVTQFPSHSVIEKGQTVTLRCDPISGHDNLYWYRRVMGKEIKFLLHFVKESKQDESGMPNNRFLAERTGGTYSTLKVQPAELEDSGVYFCASSQTSGGPAGVYEQYFGPGTRLTVT.

With regard to this clone: Within the sample, other DNA sequences also encode this same CDR3. The chain couples TRBV6-5 to TRBJ1-5; D remains unclear. This CDR3 contains 14 residues. Germline V gives CDR1 MNHEY, CDR2 SVGAGI. V lost 5 bases to trimming and J lost 6 bases, with 14 bases between them. CDR3 sequence: CASSPGGGGQPQHF. In DNA form, the CDR3 reads TGTGCCAGCAGTCCAGGTGGAGGTGGTCAGCCCCAGCATTTT.

The chain uses TRBV5-1 and TRBJ2-3, with TRBD2 as a possible D gene (7 bases). From germline, CDR1 is SGHRS and CDR2 YFSETQ. This CDR3 is built from 18 residues. Trimming removed 0 bases at V and 4 bases at J, with 21 bases between. CDR3 bases: TGCGCCAGCAGCTTGGCTCGGGGGGCCCTGGTGAGGTCAGATACGCAGTATTTT. Protein sequence: CASSLARGALVRSDTQYF.

The chain carries TRBV24-1 and TRBJ2-3, with TRBD1 matching 7 bases. Germline CDR1 reads KGHDR; CDR2 reads SFDVKD. J lost 3 bases, V lost 6 bases, and 5 bases had no gene match. CDR3 length: 14 amino acids. The CDR3 loop reads CATSRTGETDTQYF. CDR3 bases: TGTGCCACCAGTCGAACAGGGGAAACAGATACGCAGTATTTT.

The chain joins TRBV5-1 to TRBJ1-2; TRBD1 matches 9 bases. Germline V gene data show CDR1 as SGHRS and CDR2 as YFSETQ. The CDR3 length is 16 residues. Losses at the gene ends were 4 bases for V and 0 bases for J; bases not matched to a gene: 7. Here the CDR3 reads CASSLGTGTTNYGYTF. Here the CDR3 DNA reads TGCGCCAGCAGCCTAGGGACAGGGACGACTAACTATGGCTACACCTTC. The full variable domain, with the rest looked up from reference TRBV5-1 and TRBJ1-2, is KAGVTQTPRYLIKTRGQQVTLSCSPISGHRSVSWYQQTPGQGLQFLFEYFSETQRNKGNFPGRFSGRQFSNSRSEMNVSTLELGDSALYLCASSLGTGTTNYGYTFGSGTRLTVV.

This clone was recorded a few times. The chain couples TRBV3-1 (or the pseudogene TRBV3-2) to TRBJ2-2; D ambiguous. Germline values: CDR1 LGHDT, CDR2 YNNKEL (reference sequence). The CDR3 is 11 amino acids. V lost 8 bases and J lost 5, with 6 bases in between. CDR3 bases: TGTGCCAGCCGTAATACCGGGGAGCTGTTTTTT. Translating it yields CASRNTGELFF.